These 30 T cell receptor beta chains originate from one sample sequenced in a study of T cell responses to AZD1222 COVID-19 vaccine. Assay: immunoSEQ multiplex PCR; the TCRdb copy retains only in-frame clones and omits some. The sample records fewer than 70,000 clones, 60% to 85% being singletons. The sequences come from peripheral blood, collected 28 days after the second AZD1222 dose. The receptors were sampled from an adult who received the AZD1222 COVID-19 vaccine.

This chain joins TRBV5-1 and TRBJ1-2; weak D call: TRBD1 (5 bases). CDR1 is SGHRS and CDR2 is YFSETQ in the germline V gene. The germline V and J ends were trimmed by 4 bases and 8 bases, with 9 bases remaining between them. The CDR3 loop spans 11 amino acids. Written as DNA, the CDR3 is TGCGCCAGCAGCGGTTCAGGGGGCTACACCTTC. Amino acid sequence: CASSGSGGYTF.

The chain recombines TRBV20-1 with TRBJ1-4; D is possibly TRBD1 (6 bases). CDR3 length: 15 amino acids. Germline V lookup: CDR1 DFQATT, CDR2 SNEGSKA (reference sequence). Trimming cost V 3 bases and J 7 bases, with 18 bases left between them. CDR3 sequence (DNA): TGCAGTGCTAGTGTTTCGGGGGGCGCGGGTGAAAAACTGTTTTTT. Its protein is CSASVSGGAGEKLFF.

J is TRBJ1-5 and V is TRBV28; no reliable D call. Per the germline V gene, CDR1 is MDHEN and CDR2 is SYDVKM. Trimming removed 5 bases from V and 9 bases from J, with 8 bases in between. The CDR3 runs 11 residues. CDR3 coding DNA: TGTGCCAGCAGTGTCACGAGGCCCCAGCATTTT. Protein sequence: CASSVTRPQHF.

In DNA form, the CDR3 reads TGTGCCAGCAGTTTCAGACCCGGGACGAACACTGAAGCTTTCTTT. This translates into CASSFRPGTNTEAFF. The genes are TRBV6-5 and TRBJ1-1, with D perhaps TRBD1 (5 bases). V was clipped by 4 bases and J by 1 base, with 13 bases between them. The germline V gene has CDR1 MNHEY and CDR2 SVGAGI. The CDR3 is 15 residues long.

The V and J genes are TRBV6-1 and TRBJ2-2; 9 bases fit TRBD1. Germline V gene lookup returns CDR1 MNHNS and CDR2 SASEGT. CDR3 length: 19 amino acids. V shed 1 base and J 0 bases; nucleotides not matched to a gene: 9. The CDR3 reads CASSEGKGQGSANTGELFF. For the CDR3, the DNA is TGTGCCAGCAGTGAAGGTAAGGGACAGGGTAGTGCGAACACCGGGGAGCTGTTTTTT.

The chain carries TRBV7-2 and TRBJ2-5; D remains ambiguous. CDR3 length equals 16 residues. Germline lookup yields CDR1 SGHTA and CDR2 FQGNSA. Trimming cost V 1 base and J 6 bases, with 18 bases left between them. CDR3 loop: CASSLESGLEVKTQYF. The CDR3 nucleotides read TGTGCCAGCAGCTTAGAGTCTGGTCTAGAGGTAAAGACCCAGTACTTC.

The J gene is TRBJ1-5, the V gene TRBV28, with no clear D. Trimming took off 6 bases at V and 10 bases at J, with 13 bases between the two ends. The germline CDR1 and CDR2 sequences are MDHEN and SYDVKM. This CDR3 has 12 amino acids. The CDR3 here is CASSPPRGPQHF. CDR3 sequence (DNA): TGTGCCAGCAGCCCTCCTCGGGGACCCCAGCATTTT.

The J gene is TRBJ2-2, the V gene TRBV4-3; 9 nucleotides align to TRBD1. The CDR3 has 16 amino acids. Germline loops: CDR1 LGHNA, CDR2 YSLEER. The V and J ends lost 1 base and 4 bases, in that order; junction bases with no gene match: 4. CDR3 loop: CASSQAGQGFTGELFF. CDR3 nucleotide sequence: TGCGCCAGCAGCCAAGCGGGACAGGGCTTCACCGGGGAGCTGTTTTTT.

This chain uses TRBV3-1 (or the pseudogene TRBV3-2) with TRBJ2-3, with D uncertain. Looked up from germline, CDR1 is LGHDT and CDR2 is YNNKEL (reference sequence). V lost 2 bases and J 3 bases, leaving 6 bases between the germline ends. This CDR3 has 13 amino acids. The CDR3 nucleotides read TGTGCCAGCAGCCAAAGGGAAACAGATACGCAGTATTTT. It encodes CASSQRETDTQYF.

This sequence joins TRBV9 and TRBJ2-3; 14 positions match TRBD2. After removal of 6 bases from V and 1 base from J, the junction contained 4 bases not matched to a gene. Looked up from germline, CDR1 is SGDLS and CDR2 is YYNGEE. The CDR3 loop spans 16 amino acids. CDR3 region: CASNGLAGGGTDTQYF. As DNA, the CDR3 is TGTGCCAGCAACGGACTAGCGGGGGGAGGCACAGATACGCAGTATTTT.

CDR3 bases: TGTGCCAGCCAAACCTCGGGGGAGGGCACAGATACGCAGTATTTT. Translation gives CASQTSGEGTDTQYF. This chain joins TRBV28 and TRBJ2-3; the D gene is possibly TRBD2 (6 bases). With 8 bases removed from V and 1 base from J, the gap between germline ends came to 16 bases. The CDR3 runs 15 residues. The germline CDR1 and CDR2 sequences are MDHEN and SYDVKM.

The CDR3 nucleotides are TGTGCCAGCAGTTACGAGCGGAGGGAGACCCAGTACTTC. Amino acid sequence: CASSYERRETQYF. The V call is TRBV6-6, the J call TRBJ2-5, with a possible D match to TRBD2 (5 bases). CDR3 length equals 13 residues. Germline lookup yields CDR1 MNHNY and CDR2 SVGAGI (reference sequence). Trimming took off 2 bases at V and 5 bases at J, with 9 bases between the two ends.

This chain connects TRBV7-4 to TRBJ1-3, with a tentative D call TRBD1 (6 bases). This CDR3 has 17 amino acids. The V end was cut by 2 bases, the J end by 0 bases, with 14 bases between. CDR1 is SGHVT, CDR2 SQSDAQ, per germline. CDR3: CASSLPNRAHSGNTIYF. Written as DNA, the CDR3 is TGTGCCAGCAGCTTACCGAACAGGGCCCACTCTGGAAACACCATATATTTT.

This clone was seen only a few times. This chain uses TRBV2 with TRBJ1-2; D perhaps matches TRBD1 (6 bases). This CDR3 contains 11 residues. Germline-derived CDR1 and CDR2 are SNHLY and FYNNEI. The CDR3 bases are TGTGCAGGTTGGGGGGCGGATGGCTACACCTTC. This encodes CAGWGADGYTF.

This chain links TRBV6-1 with TRBJ1-2; D is possibly TRBD1 (5 bases). The CDR3 is 13 amino acids. The V gene lost 0 bases and the J gene lost 8 bases, with 10 bases spanning the gap. CDR1 and CDR2 (germline): MNHNS, SASEGT. The chain's CDR3 is CASSEAGGVGYTF. The CDR3 nucleotides read TGTGCCAGCAGTGAAGCGGGGGGGGTCGGCTACACCTTC.

This chain connects TRBV2 to TRBJ1-1; D call uncertain. This CDR3 is built from 13 residues. Trimming removed 7 bases from V and 1 base from J, with 10 bases in between. Germline assignment: CDR1 SNHLY and CDR2 FYNNEI. This CDR3 reads CASTGVPNTEAFF. The CDR3 DNA follows: TGTGCCAGCACGGGTGTGCCGAACACTGAAGCTTTCTTT. Drawing the rest from reference TRBV2 and TRBJ1-1, the complete variable domain is EPEVTQTPSHQVTQMGQEVILRCVPISNHLYFYWYRQILGQKVEFLVSFYNNEISEKSEIFDDQFSVERPDGSNFTLKIRSTKLEDSAMYFCASTGVPNTEAFFGQGTRLTVV.

Only one count was recorded for this clone. CDR3 sequence reads: CASSPQGSTNEKLFF. The CDR3 nucleotides read TGTGCCAGCAGCCCTCAGGGGTCAACTAATGAAAAACTGTTTTTT. V gene TRBV7-8 combines with J gene TRBJ1-4, with a weak D call TRBD1 (6 bases). CDR3 size: 15 residues. With 5 bases removed from V and 0 bases from J, the gap between germline ends came to 10 bases. The V gene's germline CDR1 is SGHVS and CDR2 FQNEAQ.

V and J are TRBV6-5 and TRBJ2-1; perhaps TRBD2 as D (6 bases). This CDR3 has 13 residues. Germline V gene lookup returns CDR1 MNHEY and CDR2 SVGAGI. The V gene lost 4 bases and the J gene lost 8 bases, with 12 bases spanning the gap. This CDR3 reads CASSSGLRDEQFF. The CDR3, as DNA: TGTGCCAGCAGTTCGGGACTTAGGGATGAGCAGTTCTTC.

The chain employs TRBV7-9 and TRBJ1-2, with 8 bases aligning to TRBD1. Unmatched junction bases numbered 5, after V lost 4 bases and J lost 7 bases. Germline V CDR1 and CDR2: SEHNR, FQNEAQ (reference sequence). The CDR3 extends over 13 amino acids. CDR3 nucleotides: TGTGCCAGCAGCTCGGCAGGGGGCCGTGGCTACACCTTC. Translated, it gives CASSSAGGRGYTF. Using reference TRBV7-9 and TRBJ1-2 for the parts outside the CDR3, the full variable domain is DTGVSQNPRHKITKRGQNVTFRCDPISEHNRLYWYRQTLGQGPEFLTYFQNEAQLEKSRLLSDRFSAERPKGSFSTLEIQRTEQGDSAMYLCASSSAGGRGYTFGSGTRLTVV.

This chain joins TRBV6-5 and TRBJ2-5; D possibly corresponds to TRBD2 (6 bases). CDR3 length: 16 amino acids. Trimming stripped 4 bases from V and 2 bases from J, with 17 bases between. Per the germline V gene, CDR1 is MNHEY and CDR2 is SVGAGI. CDR3 sequence (DNA): TGTGCCAGCAGTTCCGCGCGGGGCCGGGCACAAGAGACCCAGTACTTC. Translation gives CASSSARGRAQETQYF.

The chain joins TRBV6-5 to TRBJ1-5, with D uncertain. Per the germline V gene, CDR1 is MNHEY and CDR2 is SVGAGI. This CDR3 region has 13 residues. V lost 6 bases, J lost 7 bases, and 13 bases lay in between. DNA for the CDR3: TGTGCCAGCAGGGCGAGGAGGAACCAGCCCCAGCATTTT. The encoded protein is CASRARRNQPQHF.

The chain recombines TRBV5-3 with TRBJ1-3, with D tentatively TRBD1 (6 bases). TRBV5-3 is marked as an open reading frame, function uncertain. V lost 3 bases, J lost 2 bases, and 15 bases lay in between. This CDR3 has 16 residues. CDR3: CARSSPLTGTGNTIYF. The CDR3 DNA reads as TGTGCCAGAAGCTCACCCCTAACAGGGACTGGAAACACCATATATTTT.

This clone was detected once. The chain joins TRBV6-2 or TRBV6-3 to TRBJ2-3; no firm D call. Germline V gene data show CDR1 as MNHEY and CDR2 as SVGEGT. V was shortened by 3 bases and J by 0 bases, with 10 bases between the two germline ends. The CDR3 runs 15 residues. CDR3 in amino acids: CASSYRSPSTDTQYF. The CDR3 DNA is TGTGCCAGCAGTTATCGGTCACCGAGCACAGATACGCAGTATTTT.

The J gene is TRBJ1-2, the V gene TRBV18, with D maybe TRBD1 (6 bases). This CDR3 comprises 14 residues. Germline V gene data show CDR1 as KGHSH and CDR2 as LQKENI. Trimming cost V 6 bases and J 4 bases, with 15 bases left between them. CDR3 nucleotides: TGTGCCAGCTCGCCGGGAGACAGGATCTATGGCTACACCTTC. Translation gives CASSPGDRIYGYTF.

J is TRBJ2-3 and V is TRBV19; TRBD1 agrees at 10 bases. Per germline, CDR1 LNHDA and CDR2 SQIVND (reference sequence). V dropped 1 base and J dropped 4; count of bases not matched to a gene: 5. The CDR3 covers 16 residues. CDR3 region: CASSIGGDRGADTQYF. DNA of the CDR3: TGTGCCAGTAGTATAGGTGGGGACAGGGGAGCAGATACGCAGTATTTT.

This rearrangement joins TRBV29-1 to TRBJ1-2; TRBD1 is a possible D gene (5 bases). The germline gives CDR1 SQVTM, CDR2 ANQGSEA. V lost 5 bases and J lost 8, with 18 bases in between. This CDR3 is built from 13 residues. The CDR3 DNA is TGCAGCGTTAACAACCAGGGTCCCGGGGGCTACACCTTC. This codes for CSVNNQGPGGYTF.

The genes are TRBV29-1 and TRBJ2-7, with D perhaps TRBD2 (7 bases). V was shortened by 7 bases and J by 10 bases, with 17 bases between the two germline ends. The CDR3 is made up of 11 amino acids. CDR1 is SQVTM, CDR2 ANQGSEA, per germline. The CDR3 DNA reads as TGCAGCGCCAGAGACCGGGGGGCTCAGTACTTC. It specifies CSARDRGAQYF.

The J gene is TRBJ2-7, the V gene TRBV6-5; D is perhaps TRBD2 (5 bases). This CDR3 region has 14 residues. V was pared by 4 bases and J by 0 bases, with 10 bases between. In germline, CDR1 is MNHEY, CDR2 SVGAGI. CDR3 loop: CASSFPGSSYEQYF. The CDR3 nucleotides are TGTGCCAGCAGTTTCCCGGGAAGCTCCTACGAGCAGTACTTC.

The rearrangement links TRBV7-2 to TRBJ2-3; 12 nucleotides align to TRBD2. Germline lookup yields CDR1 SGHTA and CDR2 FQGNSA. V dropped 7 bases and J dropped 3; count of bases not matched to a gene: 2. This CDR3 contains 14 residues. The CDR3 DNA sequence: TGTGCCAGCATACTAGCGGGGGGTACAGATACGCAGTATTTT. Translated, it gives CASILAGGTDTQYF.

The V gene is TRBV5-6, the J gene TRBJ1-5; D not resolved. Deletions cut 1 base from V and 2 bases from J, with 13 bases between. CDR1 is SGHDT and CDR2 is YYEEEE in the germline V gene. CDR3 length equals 16 residues. CDR3 DNA sequence: TGTGCCAGCAGCTTGTTCGGGCTTGAGGGCAATCAGCCCCAGCATTTT. Residues: CASSLFGLEGNQPQHF.